This T cell receptor beta chain was documented in a study of untreated major depressive disorder. Findings and caveats of the study: TRBV25-01 and TRBV02-01 followed the flow pattern without significance. CD4+ T cells from depressed patients used TRBV05-01 (Vbeta 5.1) more often than controls.

All participants were of European descent. Donors lacked major illness, comorbidities, regular medication, drug use, or heavy drinking. Points on this clone: Its target is unknown.

The CDR3 totals 15 residues. Germline V gene data show CDR1 as SGHVS and CDR2 as FQNEAQ. Between the trimmed V and J ends, which lost 5 bases and 7 bases, there was a span of 21 bases. Only in-frame clones appear in the TCRdb table, and some are missing; sequencing was by immunoSEQ multiplex PCR. The repertoire has 20,000 to 25,000 clones, about nine tenths of them found once; the top ten carry around 0.5%. Sequences were obtained from CD4+ T cells from PBMCs. The chain links TRBV7-8 to TRBJ2-7; tentatively, D is TRBD1 or TRBD2 (5 bases each). The receptor was isolated from a woman aged 35 to 49 in good health. The CDR3 DNA reads TGTGCCAGCAGCCTAATGGGACGGACGGTGGGTGAGCAGTACTTC. This gives the protein CASSLMGRTVGEQYF.